Below are 3 T cell receptor beta chains sequenced from a single sample in a study of chemoradiotherapy in HPV16-positive cancers. Clones were read by immunoSEQ multiplex PCR, and TCRdb kept only the in-frame ones, dropping some. The sample holds 12,000 or so clones, around three fifths seen once. The specimen was taken from a patient who underwent chemoradiotherapy. The receptors here all came from a human donor with HPV-associated anogenital cancer.

The chain uses TRBV12-5 and TRBJ2-5; perhaps TRBD1 as D (5 bases). V dropped 6 bases and J dropped 5 bases, with 19 bases sitting between them. The CDR3 runs 15 residues. The germline V gene has CDR1 LGHNT and CDR2 FRNRAP. CDR3 sequence: CASGPGLGVTETQYF. CDR3 coding DNA: TGTGCTAGTGGCCCCGGTTTAGGGGTCACGGAGACCCAGTACTTC.

The CDR3 protein is CASSLLGVETESYEQYF. For the CDR3, the DNA is TGTGCCAGCAGTTTATTAGGGGTGGAGACAGAATCCTACGAGCAGTACTTC. This sequence joins TRBV27 and TRBJ2-5, with D possibly matching TRBD1 (5 bases). Near its end, the DNA agrees better with TRBJ2-7, so the J call may be wrong. The CDR3 length is 17 residues. Germline CDR1 reads MNHEY; CDR2 reads SMNVEV (reference sequence).

This clone appeared a single time. The chain links TRBV28 to TRBJ1-1; 11 bases are shared with TRBD1. Germline V gene data show CDR1 as MDHEN and CDR2 as SYDVKM. The CDR3 runs 16 residues. Losses at the gene ends were 6 bases for V and 5 bases for J; bases not matched to a gene: 11. CDR3 loop: CASRYGTGGMSTEAFF. CDR3 coding DNA: TGTGCCAGCAGATACGGGACAGGGGGGATGAGTACTGAAGCTTTCTTT.